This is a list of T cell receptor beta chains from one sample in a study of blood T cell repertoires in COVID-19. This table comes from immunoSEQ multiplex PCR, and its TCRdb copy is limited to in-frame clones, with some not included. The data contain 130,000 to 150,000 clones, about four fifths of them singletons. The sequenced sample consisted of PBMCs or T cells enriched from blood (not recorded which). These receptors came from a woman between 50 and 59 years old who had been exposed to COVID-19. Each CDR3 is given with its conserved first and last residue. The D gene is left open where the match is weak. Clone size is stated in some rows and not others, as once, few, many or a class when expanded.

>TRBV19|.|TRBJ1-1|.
CASTARRGVNTEAFF
TGTGCCAGTACGGCCCGGCGGGGAGTGAACACTGAAGCTTTCTTT
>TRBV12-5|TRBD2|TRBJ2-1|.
CASGLDRGGSYNEQFF
TGTGCTAGTGGTTTGGACCGCGGGGGATCCTACAATGAGCAGTTCTTC
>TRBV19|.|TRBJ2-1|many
CASSWAGQEQFF
TGTGCCAGTAGTTGGGCAGGGCAAGAGCAGTTCTTC
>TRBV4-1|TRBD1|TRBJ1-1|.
CASSPSPDRGKGAFF
TGCGCCAGCAGCCCGTCGCCGGACAGGGGGAAAGGAGCTTTCTTT
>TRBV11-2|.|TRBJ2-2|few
CASSLGLRGTGELFF
TGTGCCAGCAGCTTAGGGCTTCGAGGGACCGGGGAGCTGTTTTTT
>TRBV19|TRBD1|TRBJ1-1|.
CASSSTGGHPRGAFF
TGTGCCAGTAGTTCGACAGGGGGCCACCCCCGAGGGGCTTTCTTT
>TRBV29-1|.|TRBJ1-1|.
CSVGDTPTGKAFF
TGCAGCGTTGGGGACACTCCCACCGGGAAAGCTTTCTTT
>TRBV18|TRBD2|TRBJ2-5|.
CASSPSGGAQETQYF
TGTGCCAGCTCACCGAGCGGGGGGGCCCAAGAGACCCAGTACTTC
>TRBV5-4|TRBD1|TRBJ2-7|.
CASSLGGTGVYEQYF
TGTGCCAGCAGCTTGGGGGGGACAGGGGTATACGAGCAGTACTTC
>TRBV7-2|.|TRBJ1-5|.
CASSLWGGNQPQHF
TGTGCCAGCAGCTTATGGGGAGGAAATCAGCCCCAGCATTTT
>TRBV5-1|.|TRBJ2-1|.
CASSLVLRHNEQFF
TGCGCCAGCAGCTTGGTGCTACGCCACAATGAGCAGTTCTTC
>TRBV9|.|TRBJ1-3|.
CASSLRTASSGNTIYF
TGTGCCAGCAGCCTAAGGACTGCCAGCTCTGGAAACACCATATATTTT
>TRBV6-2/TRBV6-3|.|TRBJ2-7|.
CASSHYDSSSYEQYF
TGTGCCAGCAGCCACTACGACAGTTCCTCCTACGAGCAGTACTTC
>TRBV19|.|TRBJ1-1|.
CASSISGVRTEAFF
TGTGCCAGTAGTATATCAGGGGTCAGAACTGAAGCTTTCTTT
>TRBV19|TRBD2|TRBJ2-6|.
CASSMAGVGANVLTF
TGTGCCAGTAGTATGGCGGGGGTTGGGGCCAACGTCCTGACTTTC
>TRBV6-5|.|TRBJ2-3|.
CASRSGVTDTQYF
TGTGCCAGTAGATCAGGGGTCACAGATACGCAGTATTTT
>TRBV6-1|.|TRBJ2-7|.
CASSEFRGYEQYF
TGTGCCAGCAGTGAATTTCGGGGCTACGAGCAGTACTTC
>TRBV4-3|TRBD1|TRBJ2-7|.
CASSQEEGTGAVEQYF
TGCGCCAGCAGCCAAGAAGAAGGAACAGGGGCCGTCGAGCAGTACTTC
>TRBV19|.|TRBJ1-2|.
CASSIIRDRYNYGYTF
TGTGCCAGTAGTATAATTCGTGACAGGTACAACTATGGCTACACCTTC
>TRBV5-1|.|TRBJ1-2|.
CASSLGVGLGVGGYTF
TGCGCCAGCAGCTTGGGAGTCGGACTGGGCGTGGGTGGCTACACCTTC
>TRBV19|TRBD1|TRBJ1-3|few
CASRRDRGNSGNTIYF
TGTGCCAGTAGGAGGGACAGGGGTAACTCTGGAAACACCATATATTTT
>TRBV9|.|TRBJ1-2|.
CASSVASGGNGYTF
TGTGCCAGCAGCGTAGCATCCGGGGGGAATGGCTACACCTTC
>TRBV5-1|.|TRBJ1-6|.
CASSSGMDSYNSPLHF
TGCGCCAGCAGTTCCGGGATGGACTCCTATAATTCACCCCTCCACTTT
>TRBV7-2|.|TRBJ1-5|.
CASSLARVNQPQHF
TGTGCCAGCAGCTTAGCCAGGGTCAATCAGCCCCAGCATTTT
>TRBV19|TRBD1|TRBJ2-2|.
CAARDSPNTGELFF
TGTGCCGCCCGGGACAGCCCTAACACCGGGGAGCTGTTTTTT
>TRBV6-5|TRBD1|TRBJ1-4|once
CASSSGGQGEDGKLFF
TGTGCCAGCAGTTCAGGGGGACAGGGGGAGGATGGAAAACTGTTTTTT
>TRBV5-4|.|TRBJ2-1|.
CASSGSGGMAEQFF
TGTGCCAGCAGTGGGTCGGGCGGGATGGCTGAGCAGTTCTTC
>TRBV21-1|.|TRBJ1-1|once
CASSRTGLAKAEAFF
TGTGCCAGCAGCCGGACAGGGCTGGCGAAGGCTGAAGCTTTCTTT
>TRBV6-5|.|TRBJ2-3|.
CASSYRERADTQYF
TGTGCCAGCAGCTACAGGGAGAGGGCAGATACGCAGTATTTT
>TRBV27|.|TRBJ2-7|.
CASSPGPGGREQYF
TGTGCCAGCAGTCCTGGACCCGGGGGTCGGGAGCAGTACTTC
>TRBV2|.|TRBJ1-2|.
CASSDSMNYGYTF
TGTGCCAGCAGTGACTCTATGAACTATGGCTACACCTTC
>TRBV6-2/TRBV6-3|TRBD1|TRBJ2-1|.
CASSYSVGQLTYNEQFF
TGTGCCAGCAGTTACTCAGTGGGACAGCTCACCTACAATGAGCAGTTCTTC
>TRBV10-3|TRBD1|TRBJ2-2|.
CAISESGQVSNTGELFF
TGTGCCATCAGTGAGTCCGGACAGGTGTCGAACACCGGGGAGCTGTTTTTT
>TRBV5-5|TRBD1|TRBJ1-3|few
CANQSQGTPGNTIYF
TGTGCCAACCAGTCACAGGGGACGCCTGGAAACACCATATATTTT
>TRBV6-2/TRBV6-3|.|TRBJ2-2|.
CASSYGGAGTGELFF
TGTGCCAGCAGTTACGGAGGGGCGGGCACCGGGGAGCTGTTTTTT
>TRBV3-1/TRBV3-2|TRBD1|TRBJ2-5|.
CASSQPDGTGTETQYF
TGTGCCAGCAGCCAACCAGACGGGACAGGGACTGAGACCCAGTACTTC
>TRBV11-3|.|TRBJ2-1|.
CASSFEPPPYNEQFF
TGTGCCAGCAGCTTCGAGCCGCCCCCCTACAATGAGCAGTTCTTC
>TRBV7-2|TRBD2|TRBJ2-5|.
CASSLEKGRERETQYF
TGTGCCAGCAGCCTAGAAAAGGGGAGGGAACGGGAGACCCAGTACTTC
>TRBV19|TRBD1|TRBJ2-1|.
CAIRDSPSSYNEQFF
TGTGCCATCCGGGACAGTCCTAGCTCCTACAATGAGCAGTTCTTC
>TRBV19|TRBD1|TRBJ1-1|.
CASGRTGGVGTEAFF
TGTGCCAGTGGACGGACAGGGGGCGTGGGGACTGAAGCTTTCTTT
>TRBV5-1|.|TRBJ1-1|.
CASSLAERNTEAFF
TGCGCCAGCAGCTTGGCGGAGAGGAACACTGAAGCTTTCTTT
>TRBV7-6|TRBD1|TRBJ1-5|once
CASSLDRGRNQPQHF
TGTGCCAGCAGCTTAGACAGGGGTCGGAATCAGCCCCAGCATTTT
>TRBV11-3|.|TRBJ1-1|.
CASSLEPGNTEAFF
TGTGCCAGCAGCTTAGAACCCGGGAACACTGAAGCTTTCTTT
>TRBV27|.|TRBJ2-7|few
CASAPITGASGSFSSYEQYF
TGTGCCAGCGCGCCAATAACAGGGGCTAGCGGGTCTTTTAGCTCCTACGAGCAGTACTTC
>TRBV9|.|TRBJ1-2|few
CASSVPTGGGGYTF
TGTGCCAGCAGCGTCCCCACGGGGGGAGGAGGCTACACCTTC
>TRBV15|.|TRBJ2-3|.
CATSTHRTVSTDTQYF
TGTGCCACCAGCACGCACCGGACAGTTAGCACAGATACGCAGTATTTT
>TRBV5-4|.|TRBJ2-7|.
CASSPRQLGPHEQYF
TGTGCCAGCAGCCCCCGACAGTTAGGACCTCACGAGCAGTACTTC
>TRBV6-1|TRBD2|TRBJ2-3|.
CASSAGGSTDTQYF
TGTGCCAGCAGTGCGGGAGGCTCCACAGATACGCAGTATTTT
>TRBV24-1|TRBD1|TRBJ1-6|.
CATSDQTGGDSPLHF
TGTGCCACCAGTGACCAGACAGGGGGCGATTCACCCCTCCACTTT
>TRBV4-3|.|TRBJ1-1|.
CASSQTRGNTEAFF
TGCGCCAGCAGCCAAACCAGGGGGAACACTGAAGCTTTCTTT
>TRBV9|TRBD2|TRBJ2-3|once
CASSVGSSGSNTQYF
TGTGCCAGCAGCGTAGGGTCTAGCGGGAGCAATACGCAGTATTTT
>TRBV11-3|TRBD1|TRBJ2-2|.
CASSLAAGGDTGELFF
TGTGCCAGCAGCTTAGCGGCAGGGGGCGACACCGGGGAGCTGTTTTTT
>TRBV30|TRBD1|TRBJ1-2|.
CAWSRDSYSTTYGYTF
TGTGCCTGGAGTCGGGACAGCTATTCAACAACCTATGGCTACACCTTC
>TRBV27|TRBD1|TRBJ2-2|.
CASSLSDGTGRVTGELFF
TGTGCCAGCAGTTTATCCGATGGGACAGGGAGAGTGACCGGGGAGCTGTTTTTT
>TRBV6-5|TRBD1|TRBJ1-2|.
CASSHGQGNYGYTF
TGTGCCAGCAGTCACGGACAGGGGAACTATGGCTACACCTTC